Below are 27 T cell receptor beta chains sequenced from a single sample in a study of control samples from healthy donors and cancer patients. Assay: immunoSEQ multiplex PCR; the TCRdb copy retains only in-frame clones and omits some. The data show some 170,000 clones, with 96% seen just once and approximately 0.93% held by the top ten. The sequenced sample consisted of blood. The origin of the receptors is a young woman in good health.

The rearrangement uses TRBV11-2 and TRBJ2-3; D could derive from TRBD1 or TRBD2 (5 bases each). The CDR3 loop spans 15 amino acids. The germline V and J ends were trimmed by 5 bases and 0 bases, with 12 bases remaining between them. CDR1 and CDR2 from the germline V gene are SGHAT and FQNNGV. CDR3 DNA sequence: TGTGCCAGCAGCCCGGGACCGCTCAGCACAGATACGCAGTATTTT. Translation: CASSPGPLSTDTQYF.

The rearrangement links TRBV11-3 to TRBJ2-2; 11 bases match TRBD2. The CDR3 is 14 amino acids. The germline CDR1 and CDR2 sequences are SGHNT and YENEEA. With 4 bases clipped from V and 7 bases from J, the junction kept 2 bases outside the gene matches. The CDR3 region has the DNA TGTGCCAGCAGCTCACTAGCGGGAGTCGGGGAGCTGTTTTTT. As protein: CASSSLAGVGELFF.

The chain carries TRBV12-3 or TRBV12-4 and TRBJ2-3; D is possibly TRBD1 or TRBD2 (5 bases each). The CDR3 length is 13 residues. Trimming removed 4 bases at V and 2 bases at J, with 7 bases between. The DNA for the CDR3 is TGTGCCAGCAGTTGGGGGTCCACAGATACGCAGTATTTT. It translates to CASSWGSTDTQYF.

This chain links TRBV7-8 with TRBJ2-7; 8 bases line up with TRBD1. Germline lookup yields CDR1 SGHVS and CDR2 FQNEAQ. CDR3 length: 13 residues. V trimming: 5 bases; J trimming: 6 bases; junction bases outside the gene matches: 6. This CDR3 reads CASSPGQGSEQYF. For the CDR3, the DNA is TGTGCCAGCAGCCCAGGACAGGGCTCCGAGCAGTACTTC.

The rearrangement joins TRBV7-8 to TRBJ2-7; D remains unclear. The CDR3 runs to 12 residues. Germline V CDR1 and CDR2: SGHVS, FQNEAQ. Between the trimmed V and J ends, which lost 0 bases and 3 bases, there was a span of 3 bases. The DNA of the CDR3 is TGTGCCAGCAGCTTAGCGGTCTACGAGCAGTACTTC. It translates to CASSLAVYEQYF.

The chain employs TRBV11-2 and TRBJ1-1; 8 nucleotides agree with TRBD1. The trim removed 8 bases at V and 4 bases at J, leaving 12 bases unmatched. Germline V lookup: CDR1 SGHAT, CDR2 FQNNGV. The length of the CDR3 is 15 residues. The CDR3 DNA follows: TGTGCCAGCTCTTGGACAGGGTTTTTCGGCACTGAAGCTTTCTTT. Translating gives CASSWTGFFGTEAFF.

The rearrangement joins TRBV6-5 to TRBJ2-1, with 7 positions matching TRBD1. V was pared by 6 bases and J by 0 bases, with 2 bases of the junction left unmatched. Per the germline V gene, CDR1 is MNHEY and CDR2 is SVGAGI. The CDR3 length is 14 residues. The CDR3 region is CASRRTGSYNEQFF. CDR3 coding DNA: TGTGCCAGCAGGAGGACAGGCTCCTACAATGAGCAGTTCTTC.

The J gene is TRBJ2-1, the V gene TRBV9; 9 bases are a match to TRBD2. V dropped 0 bases and J dropped 7; count of bases not matched to a gene: 11. Looked up from germline, CDR1 is SGDLS and CDR2 is YYNGEE. This CDR3 is built from 17 residues. CDR3: CASSVGIAGVLRNEQFF. The CDR3 DNA sequence: TGTGCCAGCAGCGTAGGCATAGCGGGAGTGCTGAGAAATGAGCAGTTCTTC. The variable domain in full, with the rest retrieved from reference TRBV9 and TRBJ2-1, is DSGVTQTPKHLITATGQRVTLRCSPRSGDLSVYWYQQSLDQGLQFLIQYYNGEERAKGNILERFSAQQFPDLHSELNLSSLELGDSALYFCASSVGIAGVLRNEQFFGPGTRLTVL.

This sequence joins TRBV18 and TRBJ2-7; D possibly corresponds to TRBD1 (5 bases). The germline V gene encodes CDR1 KGHSH and CDR2 LQKENI. This CDR3 has 14 amino acids. Trimming shortened V by 6 bases and J by 1 base, and 13 bases separated the two germline ends. The chain's CDR3 is CASSPTDISYEQYF. The DNA of the CDR3 is TGTGCCAGCTCGCCAACGGACATTTCCTACGAGCAGTACTTC.

The CDR3 region has the DNA TGTGCCAGTACCCAGACCAGGGGTGACATTCAGTACTTC. It yields the protein CASTQTRGDIQYF. V gene TRBV19 combines with J gene TRBJ2-4, with D possibly TRBD1 on 6 matching bases. CDR1 LNHDA and CDR2 SQIVND come from the germline V gene (reference sequence). CDR3 length: 13 amino acids. The V end was cut by 7 bases, the J end by 8 bases, with 15 bases between.

This sequence joins TRBV19 and TRBJ2-3; D gene unclear. The CDR3 spans 12 residues. Trimming cost V 5 bases and J 7 bases, with 10 bases left between them. Per germline, CDR1 LNHDA and CDR2 SQIVND (reference sequence). The CDR3 DNA reads TGTGCCAGTAGTGCCTCTAGGAATACGCAGTATTTT. Residues: CASSASRNTQYF.

The genes are TRBV13 and TRBJ2-5; a weak D match, TRBD1 (7 bases). The CDR3 consists of 19 residues. Per germline, CDR1 PRHDT and CDR2 FYEKMQ (reference sequence). V was cut by 2 bases and J by 1 base, with 23 bases left in between. The CDR3 spells CASSLRSGAGTAFQETQYF. DNA for the CDR3: TGTGCCAGCAGCTTACGGTCGGGGGCAGGGACAGCGTTCCAAGAGACCCAGTACTTC.

J is TRBJ2-7 and V is TRBV5-4, with 7 nucleotides matching TRBD1. The V segment lost 4 bases and the J segment 3 bases; nucleotides outside the gene matches: 7. This CDR3 is 14 amino acids long. Looked up from germline, CDR1 is SGHNT and CDR2 is YYREEE (reference sequence). The CDR3 reads CASSIPGQSYEQYF. As DNA, the CDR3 is TGTGCCAGCAGCATCCCGGGACAGAGCTACGAGCAGTACTTC.

The chain employs TRBV12-3 or TRBV12-4 and TRBJ2-7; unclear D gene. This CDR3 region has 12 residues. Trimming took off 5 bases at V and 0 bases at J, with 5 bases between the two ends. CDR3 nucleotide sequence: TGTGCCAGCAGTCCTACCTCCTACGAGCAGTACTTC. The encoded protein is CASSPTSYEQYF.

The CDR3 sequence: CASSLLTSPFGSGANVLTF. CDR3 sequence (DNA): TGTGCCAGCAGTTTGTTGACTAGCCCCTTCGGCTCTGGGGCCAACGTCCTGACTTTC. The chain joins TRBV28 to TRBJ2-6; 7 bases line up with TRBD2. The germline gives CDR1 MDHEN, CDR2 SYDVKM. V shed 3 bases and J 0 bases; nucleotides not matched to a gene: 11. The CDR3 runs 19 residues.

This chain joins TRBV30 and TRBJ2-2; D gene ambiguous. The CDR3 totals 11 residues. Germline CDR1 GTSNPN, CDR2 SVGIG (reference sequence). V was cut by 3 bases and J by 5 bases, with 4 bases left in between. In DNA, the CDR3 is TGTGCCTGGAGAGCTACCGGGGAGCTGTTTTTT. It translates to CAWRATGELFF.

V is TRBV28 and J is TRBJ1-2; 7 nucleotides align to TRBD1. Trimming removed 4 bases from V and 2 bases from J; junction bases left unmatched: 4. From germline, CDR1 is MDHEN and CDR2 SYDVKM. This CDR3 has 14 residues. For the CDR3, the DNA is TGTGCCAGCAGTTGGGGACAGATCAACTATGGCTACACCTTC. Translated, it gives CASSWGQINYGYTF.

The chain employs TRBV7-6 and TRBJ2-7; perhaps TRBD2 as D (5 bases). The V end was cut by 8 bases, the J end by 6 bases, with 11 bases between. This CDR3 has 11 amino acids. CDR1 is SGHVS, CDR2 FNYEAQ, per germline. The CDR3 spells CASGTGSEQYF. The CDR3, as DNA: TGTGCCAGCGGTACGGGATCCGAGCAGTACTTC.

This chain connects TRBV7-3 to TRBJ2-2; TRBD2 matches at 14 bases. Trimming took 5 bases from V and 4 from J; bases not matched to a gene: 9. Germline V CDR1 and CDR2: SGHTA, FQGTGA. This CDR3 spans 18 amino acids. CDR3 loop: CASSPTRGLAGVTGELFF. The CDR3, as DNA: TGTGCCAGCAGCCCAACCCGGGGACTAGCGGGAGTCACCGGGGAGCTGTTTTTT.

CDR3 residues: CASSDSAGAPYNEQFF. DNA for the CDR3: TGTGCCAGCAGTGACTCCGCGGGAGCCCCCTACAATGAGCAGTTCTTC. V usage is TRBV6-4 and J usage is TRBJ2-1, with 7 nucleotides matching TRBD2. Losses at the gene ends were 0 bases for V and 2 bases for J; bases not matched to a gene: 4. CDR3 length equals 16 residues. Germline CDR1 and CDR2: MRHNA and SNTAGT.

The V gene is TRBV6-1, the J gene TRBJ1-2; D is unresolved. The ends were cut back, 1 base at V and 6 bases at J, with 18 bases in the middle. CDR1 MNHNS and CDR2 SASEGT come from the germline V gene. The CDR3 covers 16 residues. The CDR3 here is CASSEVPSGRRNGYTF. The CDR3 DNA reads as TGTGCCAGCAGTGAAGTACCTTCCGGGAGGAGGAATGGCTACACCTTC.

The rearrangement joins TRBV27 to TRBJ2-2; maybe TRBD2 (7 bases). Trimming took off 6 bases at V and 7 bases at J, with 18 bases between the two ends. The CDR3 runs to 15 residues. Germline V gene lookup returns CDR1 MNHEY and CDR2 SMNVEV (reference sequence). CDR3 in DNA: TGTGCCAGCAGACCCGGCGGGGGCTTCGGCGGGGAGCTGTTTTTT. This gives the protein CASRPGGGFGGELFF.

The rearrangement joins TRBV7-6 to TRBJ2-1, with 13 nucleotides matching TRBD2. Trimming removed 0 bases from V and 2 bases from J; junction bases left unmatched: 7. This CDR3 region has 19 residues. Germline lookup yields CDR1 SGHVS and CDR2 FNYEAQ. The DNA of the CDR3 is TGTGCCAGCAGCTTAGCCGGGACTAGCGGGGCCCCTCCCTACAATGAGCAGTTCTTC. It codes for CASSLAGTSGAPPYNEQFF.

V gene TRBV25-1 combines with J gene TRBJ1-5; D ambiguous. CDR3 length: 14 amino acids. Per the germline V gene, CDR1 is MGHDK and CDR2 is SYGVNS. The ends were cut back, 6 bases at V and 3 bases at J, with 12 bases in the middle. CDR3: CASSRTDVNQPQHF. CDR3 bases: TGTGCCAGCAGCAGGACGGATGTCAATCAGCCCCAGCATTTT.

The chain combines TRBV15 with TRBJ2-7; 7 nucleotides align to TRBD2. The CDR3 runs to 14 residues. The trim removed 1 base at V and 6 bases at J, leaving 6 bases unmatched. Germline values: CDR1 LNHNV, CDR2 YYDKDF (reference sequence). CDR3 in amino acids: CATSRGSTSSEQYF. The CDR3 region has the DNA TGTGCCACCAGCAGAGGTTCGACTAGCTCCGAGCAGTACTTC. Full variable domain (rest looked up from reference TRBV15 and TRBJ2-7): DAMVIQNPRYQVTQFGKPVTLSCSQTLNHNVMYWYQQKSSQAPKLLFHYYDKDFNNEADTPDNFQSRRPNTSFCFLDIRSPGLGDTAMYLCATSRGSTSSEQYFGPGTRLTVT.

The chain combines TRBV28 with TRBJ2-7; 7 nucleotides line up with TRBD1. The germline CDR1 and CDR2 sequences are MDHEN and SYDVKM. J lost 3 bases, V lost 7 bases, and 9 bases had no gene match. The CDR3 loop spans 14 amino acids. The CDR3 loop reads CASNQPGQYYEQYF. CDR3 nucleotides: TGTGCCAGCAACCAGCCGGGACAGTACTACGAGCAGTACTTC.

V gene TRBV6-4 combines with J gene TRBJ2-1; 11 bases are shared with TRBD2. This CDR3 is 15 amino acids long. Germline assignment: CDR1 MRHNA and CDR2 SNTAGT. V lost 8 bases to trimming and J lost 8 bases; unmatched junction nucleotides: 11. The CDR3 protein is CASSEGGTSGDEQFF. CDR3 nucleotide sequence: TGTGCCAGCTCCGAGGGGGGGACTAGCGGCGATGAGCAGTTCTTC.